The rows below give T cell receptor beta chains drawn from one sample of a study of breast tumors, draining lymph nodes, adjacent tissues. Each CDR3 protein is one row after TCRdb ran MiXCR on the multiplex PCR reads. The sample has approximately 210,000 distinct CDR3 sequences; under 35% are singletons. The sample comprised axillary lymph node tissue. The receptors come from a female donor with breast cancer. Some clones in this sample may be carry-over from other donors' samples. Each CDR3 is given with its conserved first and last residue. Fields, in order: clone size, D gene, J gene, V gene, CDR3 DNA, CDR3 protein. A D gene is named only where the DNA matches it firmly. Size tells how often a clone was seen (once, few, many) or the class of an expanded clone, and some rows leave it out.

>few|-|TRBJ2-7|TRBV28
TGTGCCAGCAGTAAGGGCCCCTACGAGCAGTACTTC
CASSKGPYEQYF
>many|TRBD2|TRBJ2-1|TRBV11-2
TGTGCCAGCAGCTGGCTCGGGACTAGCGGGAGGGGGAAAAATGAGCAGTTCTTC
CASSWLGTSGRGKNEQFF
>-|TRBD1|TRBJ2-3|TRBV5-6
TGTGCCAGCAGCTTGTACAGGGGGACTAGCACAGATACGCAGTATTTT
CASSLYRGTSTDTQYF
>many|-|TRBJ1-6|TRBV6-6
TGTGCCAGCAGTCACCCCTTGGGATCACCCCTCCACTTT
CASSHPLGSPLHF
>many|-|TRBJ1-2|TRBV3-1
TGTGCCAGCAGCAGGACACAGGGTCGGAAGGGCTACACCTTC
CASSRTQGRKGYTF
>many|-|TRBJ2-7|TRBV5-1
TGCGCCAGCAGCTTTCCTGGGCTCGACGAGCAGTACTTC
CASSFPGLDEQYF
>many|TRBD1|TRBJ2-3|TRBV20-1
TGCAGTGCTAGAGGGGGACAGGGACGCACAGATACGCAGTATTTT
CSARGGQGRTDTQYF
>-|-|TRBJ1-5|TRBV6-1
TGTGCCAGCAGTCGACTAAATCTGGCCAACAATCAGCCCCAGCATTTT
CASSRLNLANNQPQHF
>-|-|TRBJ1-4|TRBV5-1
TGCGCCAGCAGCTTGGTCCCGGGGGCGGCGGAAAAACTGTTTTTT
CASSLVPGAAEKLFF
>many|-|TRBJ2-3|TRBV7-2
TGTGCCAGCAGCGTAACCCGCACAGATACGCAGTATTTT
CASSVTRTDTQYF
>few|TRBD2|TRBJ2-2|TRBV11-2
TGTGCCAGCAGCTTACTAGCGGGGGGAGACACCGGGGAGCTGTTTTTT
CASSLLAGGDTGELFF
>few|-|TRBJ2-1|TRBV6-5
TGTGCCAGCAGTTATGGTGGGAGTCTGGATGAGCAGTTCTTC
CASSYGGSLDEQFF
>many|-|TRBJ2-5|TRBV4-1
TGCGCCAGCAGCCAAGAGACACAAATGCTGGAGACCCAGTACTTC
CASSQETQMLETQYF
>many|TRBD2|TRBJ2-5|TRBV20-1
TGCAGTGCTAGGGAGCGGGAGGTAGAGACCCAGTACTTC
CSAREREVETQYF
>-|TRBD2|TRBJ2-1|TRBV6-1
TGTGCCAGCAGGCAACTAGCGGGAGGGTTCGATGAGCAGTTCTTC
CASRQLAGGFDEQFF
>-|-|TRBJ1-5|TRBV6-6
TGTGCCAGCAGGCACCCCATCGGGAATAGCAATCAGCCCCAGCATTTT
CASRHPIGNSNQPQHF
>many|-|TRBJ2-3|TRBV20-1
TGCAGTGCAACGACGGAGACAGATACGCAGTATTTT
CSATTETDTQYF
>many|TRBD2|TRBJ2-1|TRBV29-1
TGCAGCGTTGCTCCGGGACTAGCGGGTAATGAGCAGTTCTTC
CSVAPGLAGNEQFF
>-|-|TRBJ1-1|TRBV4-3
TGCGCCAGCAGCCAAGATCGGCAGGGTAGATTCACTGAAGCTTTCTTT
CASSQDRQGRFTEAFF
>many|-|TRBJ1-5|TRBV20-1
TGCAGTGCTAGAGATCTAAGCGGAAATCAGCCCCAGCATTTT
CSARDLSGNQPQHF
>-|-|TRBJ2-3|TRBV2
TGTGCCAGCAACCGGCAGGATAGCACAGATACGCAGTATTTT
CASNRQDSTDTQYF
>many|TRBD2|TRBJ2-3|TRBV6-1
TGTGCCAGCAGGGAGCTAGCGGCTAGCACAGATACGCAGTATTTT
CASRELAASTDTQYF
>-|-|TRBJ2-3|TRBV5-1
TGCGCCAGCGGGCGGGACTCTTACACAGATACGCAGTATTTT
CASGRDSYTDTQYF
>-|-|TRBJ2-3|TRBV20-1
TGCAGTGCTATTGACTCCACAGATACGCAGTATTTT
CSAIDSTDTQYF
>many|TRBD2|TRBJ2-1|TRBV10-3
TGTGCCATCAGTGAGTCGAAACCGGGAGGGCTCTACAATGAGCAGTTCTTC
CAISESKPGGLYNEQFF
>many|-|TRBJ2-7|TRBV24-1
TGTGCCACCAGTGATTTGTTCCACGAGCAGTACTTC
CATSDLFHEQYF
>-|TRBD2|TRBJ2-2|TRBV27
TGTGCCAGCAGGTTTAGCGGGAGGGCAGGCACCGGGGAGCTGTTTTTT
CASRFSGRAGTGELFF
>many|-|TRBJ1-6|TRBV11-2
TGTGCCAGTCAGGACGGACTTAATTCACCCCTCCACTTT
CASQDGLNSPLHF
>-|-|TRBJ2-7|TRBV27
TGTGCCAGCAGCTTAACGTCAGGGTTGGGTTACGAGCAGTACTTC
CASSLTSGLGYEQYF
>many|TRBD1|TRBJ1-2|TRBV20-1
TGCAGTGCTACCACGGCCGGGGACAGCGGCTACACCTTC
CSATTAGDSGYTF
>many|-|TRBJ2-3|TRBV24-1
TGTGCCACCGCGGGGGCTAGCACAGATACGCAGTATTTT
CATAGASTDTQYF
>many|TRBD1|TRBJ2-2|TRBV7-8
TGTGCCAGCAGCTCTAGAGGGGGCAGGACTCTTACCGGGGAGCTGTTTTTT
CASSSRGGRTLTGELFF
>many|-|TRBJ1-2|TRBV19
TGTGCCAGTAGTATAGAGGGCGAACACTATGGCTACACCTTC
CASSIEGEHYGYTF
>many|-|TRBJ1-5|TRBV19
TGTGCCAGTACCCACTTGACCGGCGGCAATCAGCCCCAGCATTTT
CASTHLTGGNQPQHF
>-|TRBD1|TRBJ1-3|TRBV5-6
TGTGCCAGCAGCAAACGACAGGGGGGTAGAAACACCATATATTTT
CASSKRQGGRNTIYF
>many|-|TRBJ1-4|TRBV20-1
TGCAGTGCTAGCCGGGGGTTCGTGGACGAAAAACTGTTTTTT
CSASRGFVDEKLFF
>few|-|TRBJ2-1|TRBV4-3
TGCGCCAGCAGCTCCTCGGACATACATGGTAATGAGCAGTTCTTC
CASSSSDIHGNEQFF
>-|-|TRBJ1-3|TRBV25-1
TGTGCCAGCCGCGCAGGGTTCTCTGGAAACACCATATATTTT
CASRAGFSGNTIYF
>-|-|TRBJ1-3|TRBV5-1
TGCGCCAGCAGGATGGAGGGCAGTTACTCTGGAAACACCATATATTTT
CASRMEGSYSGNTIYF
>many|-|TRBJ2-2|TRBV19
TGTGCCAGTAGTATTGGGGGGAGCGGGGAGCTGTTTTTT
CASSIGGSGELFF
>many|TRBD1|TRBJ2-3|TRBV9
TGTGCCAGCAGCGCTCTCCGAGGGGGCAGGACAGATACGCAGTATTTT
CASSALRGGRTDTQYF
>once|TRBD1|TRBJ1-5|TRBV28
TGTGCCAGCAGGCCAGACAGGGTAGGTCAGCCCCAGCATTTT
CASRPDRVGQPQHF
>once|TRBD2|TRBJ2-2|TRBV29-1
TGCAGCGTGGGACTAGCGAACACCGGGGAGCTGTTTTTT
CSVGLANTGELFF
>once|TRBD1|TRBJ2-3|TRBV12-5
TGTGCCAGCAGTTTCAGGGACAGGCACACAGATACGCAGTATTTT
CASSFRDRHTDTQYF
>few|-|TRBJ2-1|TRBV5-6
TGTGCCAGCAGCTTAAAAGGGGGCTCCTACAATGAGCAGTTCTTC
CASSLKGGSYNEQFF
>-|-|TRBJ2-7|TRBV6-2/TRBV6-3
TGTGCCAGCGGGGTTGGAGTTACCTACGAGCAGTACTTC
CASGVGVTYEQYF